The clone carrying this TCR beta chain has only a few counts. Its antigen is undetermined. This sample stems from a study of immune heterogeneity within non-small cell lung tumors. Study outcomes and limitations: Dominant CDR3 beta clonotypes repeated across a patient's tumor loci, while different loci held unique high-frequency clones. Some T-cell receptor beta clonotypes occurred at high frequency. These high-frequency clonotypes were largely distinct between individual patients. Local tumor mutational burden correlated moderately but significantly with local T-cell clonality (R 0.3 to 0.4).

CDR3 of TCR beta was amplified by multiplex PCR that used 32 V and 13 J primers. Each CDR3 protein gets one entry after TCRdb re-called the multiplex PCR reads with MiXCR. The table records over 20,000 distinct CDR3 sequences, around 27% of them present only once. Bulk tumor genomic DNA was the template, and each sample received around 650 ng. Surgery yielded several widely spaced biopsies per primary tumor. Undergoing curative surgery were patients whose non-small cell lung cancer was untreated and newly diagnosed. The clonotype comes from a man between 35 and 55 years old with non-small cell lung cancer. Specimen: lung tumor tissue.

CDR3 coding DNA: TGTGCCAGCAGCTTACGGGCTAGAGATACGCAGTATTTT. Its protein is CASSLRARDTQYF. This sequence joins TRBV11-2 and TRBJ2-3; D is unclear. This CDR3 region has 13 residues. Trimming removed 2 bases at V and 5 bases at J, with 8 bases between. Germline lookup yields CDR1 SGHAT and CDR2 FQNNGV.